Below, one T cell receptor beta chain is given with its context. Its binding antigen is unknown. No qualities accompany the bases; no much larger clone lies one base away. This entry is derived from a study of T cells in Graves' hyperthyroidism and ophthalmopathy (dated by TCRdb to between 2019 and 2020). For the wider study: TCR V-J signatures able to tell the groups apart were searched for in a discovery cohort of approximately 95 patients, of whom 43 had Graves' ophthalmopathy and more than 55 had stable Graves' hyperthyroidism. Once sampling was done, hyperthyroidism patients were given methimazole at a starting dose of 30 mg daily, whereas ophthalmopathy patients were given high-dose intravenous methylprednisolone. For training and testing, the roughly 93 patients in the discovery cohort were randomly divided in a 7:3 ratio. The paper reports TCR Vbeta CDR3 sequencing of some 140 peripheral blood samples: 40 or so ophthalmopathy, fewer than 85 hyperthyroidism and approximately 17 progressor patients. Prospective prediction of ophthalmopathy was tested in an independent validation cohort of fewer than 20 hyperthyroidism patients and approximately 17 patients who later progressed to ophthalmopathy. The study also compared thyroid tissue and blood T-cell repertoires from roughly six Graves' hyperthyroidism patients.

Here is what the overall study found, with its caveats: In validation, the model predicted progression to ophthalmopathy with just under 71% sensitivity and 72% to 85% specificity, a median of around six months before onset. Sample size was not statistically predetermined, and blinding of investigators to group allocation was not performed. A model built on a 13 V-J signature distinguished ophthalmopathy from stable hyperthyroidism, reaching roughly 88% sensitivity and 81% to 83% specificity in cross-validation and 80%/75% in testing. Blood samples also contained most of the expanded thyroid clonotypes (frequency above 0.001), which suggests that blood repertoires may reflect thyroid immune responses.

V gives up 7 bases and J gives up 5 bases, and the segment between their germline ends measures 12 bases. Counted from cysteine to phenylalanine, this CDR3 has 13 amino acids. The CDR3 DNA has 39 bases and is translated from base 1. CDR1 and CDR2, per the germline V gene, are MNHEY and SVGEGT. Amplification of TCR beta CDR3 regions was carried out from RNA transcripts. The first round of RT-PCR for the TCR CDR3 was performed with the HTBI primer set and the Qiagen OneStep RT-PCR kit. A second multiplex PCR round built the libraries, followed by size selection and purification. Paired-end sequencing of the libraries was performed with 100 bp reads on an Illumina HiSeq2000. The study's own analysis went as follows. SOAPnuke was used to process the raw data, removing reads that contained adapters or uncalled bases, had a mean Phred below 15, or lacked an exact match to the constant primer or identifier. High-quality paired reads were merged using COPE v1.2.5, and each unique nucleotide sequence was defined as a clonotype. MiTCR v1.1 was used to align the clonotypes against IMGT TRBV, TRBD and TRBJ reference segments. The analysis was restricted to V-J combinations with a frequency above 0.0001, which together covered approximately 99% of the repertoires. The TCS score was defined as the ratio of F50 (clonal expansion) to E x V (chaos), calculated using BLOSUM62-based TCRdist between CDR3 peptides within each V-J. Welch's t-statistics and random forest reduced fewer than 550 V-J features to 10 to 15, which were used in a naive Bayes classifier (R e1071). The Morisita-Horn index was used to measure how similar the thyroid and blood repertoires were. Using fastp trimming at Q25 and MiXCR clonotype assembly, TCRdb reanalyzed the public sequencing data and kept in-frame beta chains. When rows share a CDR3 protein, they turn into one entry using the most common DNA and genes. TCRdb's processing, not the authors' own work, is the source of the V and J calls. The sample table shows roughly 510,000 distinct CDR3 sequences, and approximately 48% are seen once. The biggest ten clones account for about 45% of the sample.

Exclusion was applied to patients with uncontrolled infections, other autoimmune diseases, pregnancy or lactation. Clinical symptoms, serum thyroxine and TRAb, thyroid ultrasound, and orbital computed tomography formed the basis for the diagnoses. Trizol reagent was used to extract total RNA, and RNA quality was then checked on an Agilent 2100 Bioanalyzer. The V gene is TRBV6-2 or TRBV6-3 and the J gene is TRBJ1-5; TRBD1 is possibly the D segment (6 matching bases). Sequenced sample: peripheral blood or thyroid tissue (not recorded which). This TCR came from an adult woman with Graves' disease, either hyperthyroidism or ophthalmopathy (not recorded which). The nucleotide sequence reads TGTGCCAGCACCCCACAGGGCCATCAGCCCCAGCATTTT. The encoded protein is CASTPQGHQPQHF.